This T cell receptor (beta chain) comes out of a study of blood T cell repertoires in COVID-19. Looking at the study overall: The United States, Italy and Spain were the sources of the acute and convalescent COVID-19 samples.

Here immunoSEQ multiplex PCR was the method, and the copy in TCRdb shows in-frame clones only, minus some. In the table there are about 200,000 clones, around 83% of which are singletons. CDR3 length: 15 residues. CDR1 is SGHDN, CDR2 FVKESK, per germline. V shed 2 bases, J shed 7 bases, and the junction held 5 bases outside the gene matches. The clonotype was recovered from a woman aged 80 or over with COVID-19, enrolled during active disease. The sample taken for sequencing was peripheral blood. The chain couples TRBV14 to TRBJ1-6, with 7 bases identical to TRBD1. CDR3 coding DNA: TGTGCCAGCAGCCAACAAGGGACAGCGAATTCACCCCTCCACTTT. This translates into CASSQQGTANSPLHF.